In its sample, the clone carrying this TCR beta chain was seen a few times. The antigen is not known. This sample is part of a study of blood T cells in healthy people across ages. Study results and limitations: As age increased, TCR beta diversity per million T cells fell in a roughly linear fashion.

A J-beta primer mix and a sample-barcoded 5' primer were used in a second PCR of roughly 7 to 12 cycles. There were at least 2.5 million CDR3-containing paired-end reads obtained from each sample. TCRdb reprocessed the 5' RACE reads with MiXCR, giving one entry per CDR3 protein. The repertoire holds about 2 million distinct CDR3 sequences, with 40% to 55% as singletons. Looked up from germline, CDR1 is MNHNY and CDR2 is SVGAGI (reference sequence). This CDR3 spans 14 amino acids. Trimming took 6 bases from V and 3 from J; bases not matched to a gene: 7. The J gene is TRBJ2-7, the V gene TRBV6-6; 8 positions agree with TRBD1. The specimen sequenced was blood. This clonotype originated in a middle-aged woman in good health. Here the CDR3 reads CASRDSGTGYEQYF. The CDR3 coding sequence is TGTGCCAGCAGGGATTCCGGGACAGGCTACGAGCAGTACTTC.